A single sample is the source of the 11 T cell receptor beta chains below, sequenced in a study of cytomegalovirus exposure and HLA in healthy donors. Researchers ran the PCR with 60 Vbeta and 13 Jbeta primers. Profiling relied on immunoSEQ multiplex PCR, and the TCRdb table lists in-frame clones only, not all of them. The sample shows approximately 54,000 clones, 82% of them seen only once. Sequenced material: PBMCs. The receptors originated from a woman aged 18-29 years in good health and CMV-seronegative.

This chain joins TRBV7-9 and TRBJ1-2; no definite D call. The CDR3 sequence is 14 residues long. The germline CDR1 and CDR2 sequences are SEHNR and FQNEAQ (reference sequence). The V end was cut by 1 base, the J end by 1 base, with 7 bases between. The CDR3 DNA follows: TGTGCCAGCAGCTTAGGGCAGGTTAACTATGGCTACACCTTC. Its translation: CASSLGQVNYGYTF.

This sequence joins TRBV18 and TRBJ1-1; TRBD1 agrees at 9 bases. Looked up from germline, CDR1 is KGHSH and CDR2 is LQKENI. With 3 bases clipped from V and 0 bases from J, the junction kept 11 bases outside the gene matches. The CDR3 runs 18 residues. As DNA, the CDR3 is TGTGCCAGCTCACCTACAGGGGGCTCGGGTATTGTGAACACTGAAGCTTTCTTT. Translation gives CASSPTGGSGIVNTEAFF. The complete variable domain, with remaining parts taken from reference TRBV18 and TRBJ1-1, reads NAGVMQNPRHLVRRRGQEARLRCSPMKGHSHVYWYRQLPEEGLKFMVYLQKENIIDESGMPKERFSAEFPKEGPSILRIQQVVRGDSAAYFCASSPTGGSGIVNTEAFFGQGTRLTVV.

The rearrangement joins TRBV5-4 to TRBJ2-7; 10 nucleotides line up with TRBD1. The CDR3 sequence is 17 residues long. V was pared by 0 bases and J by 0 bases, with 6 bases of the junction left unmatched. Germline CDR1 and CDR2: SGHNT and YYREEE (reference sequence). CDR3 residues: CASSLGGQGRRSYEQYF. CDR3 DNA: TGTGCCAGCAGCTTGGGGGGACAGGGGCGCCGCTCCTACGAGCAGTACTTC.

V gene TRBV7-9 combines with J gene TRBJ1-1; maybe TRBD1 (6 bases). V was clipped by 5 bases and J by 0 bases, with 22 bases between them. CDR1 and CDR2 (germline): SEHNR, FQNEAQ (reference sequence). The CDR3 covers 18 residues. CDR3: CASSRTPTGQLMNTEAFF. In DNA, the CDR3 is TGTGCCAGCAGCCGGACTCCTACCGGACAGCTGATGAACACTGAAGCTTTCTTT.

On this clone: A read error may account for a junction end that differs from germline. This rearrangement joins TRBV9 to TRBJ2-4; 7 bases fit TRBD2. Germline CDR1 and CDR2: SGDLS and YYNGEE. The CDR3 is 16 amino acids. The CDR3 region is CASSFGLELAKNSQYF. Here the CDR3 DNA reads TGTGCCAGCAGCTTCGGACTAGAGCTAGCCAAAAACAGTCAGTACTTC. Looking up the rest from reference TRBV9 and TRBJ2-4 gives the full variable domain: DSGVTQTPKHLITATGQRVTLRCSPRSGDLSVYWYQQSLDQGLQFLIQYYNGEERAKGNILERFSAQQFPDLHSELNLSSLELGDSALYFCASSFGLELAKNSQYFGAGTRLSVL.

The chain is built from TRBV5-1 and TRBJ2-7, with 11 bases that match TRBD1. Unmatched junction bases numbered 4, after V lost 0 bases and J lost 5 bases. CDR3 length equals 15 residues. Germline V CDR1 and CDR2: SGHRS, YFSETQ. CDR3 coding DNA: TGCGCCAGCAGCTTGGCCGGACAGGGGGCTCACGAGCAGTACTTC. The encoded protein is CASSLAGQGAHEQYF.

The J gene is TRBJ1-6, the V gene TRBV27; 7 positions match TRBD1. The CDR3 spans 14 residues. With V trimmed by 9 bases and J by 4 bases, 6 bases remained unmatched. From germline, CDR1 is MNHEY and CDR2 SMNVEV (reference sequence). The CDR3 reads CASTRGTYNSPLHF. CDR3 bases: TGTGCCAGTACCAGGGGGACTTATAATTCACCCCTCCACTTT.

The chain combines TRBV19 with TRBJ1-2; D is unclear. Per germline, CDR1 LNHDA and CDR2 SQIVND (reference sequence). The CDR3 has 12 amino acids. V was cut by 4 bases and J by 5 bases, with 8 bases left in between. The CDR3 here is CASSTLLYGYTF. In nucleotides, the CDR3 is TGTGCCAGTAGTACTCTCCTATATGGCTACACCTTC.

The rearrangement uses TRBV5-5 and TRBJ1-2; D perhaps matches TRBD1 (6 bases). The CDR3 spans 17 residues. The V end lost 4 bases, the J end lost 6 bases, and 25 bases lay between the germline ends. Looked up from germline, CDR1 is SGHKS and CDR2 is YYEKEE (reference sequence). CDR3: CASSLTSRTGFVDGYTF. In DNA form, the CDR3 reads TGTGCCAGCAGCCTAACCAGCCGAACAGGGTTTGTAGATGGCTACACCTTC.

This chain connects TRBV16 to TRBJ2-5; TRBD2 is a possible D gene (5 bases). Trimming stripped 2 bases from V and 5 bases from J, with 9 bases between. CDR3 length: 13 residues. CDR1 KGHSY and CDR2 FQNENV come from the germline V gene. This CDR3 is CASSQRGKETQYF. The CDR3 coding sequence is TGTGCCAGCAGCCAAAGAGGGAAGGAGACCCAGTACTTC.

The table lists this clone with a few counts. This chain joins TRBV27 and TRBJ2-1, with a weak D call TRBD2 (5 bases). The germline V and J ends were trimmed by 2 bases and 5 bases, with 13 bases remaining between them. The CDR3 totals 15 residues. Germline CDR1 and CDR2: MNHEY and SMNVEV (reference sequence). CDR3 sequence reads: CASSLGTEGNNEQFF. The CDR3 nucleotides read TGTGCCAGCAGTTTAGGTACTGAGGGAAACAATGAGCAGTTCTTC.